The 27 T cell receptor beta chains below all came from one sample that was sequenced in a study of T cells in Graves' hyperthyroidism and ophthalmopathy. RNA transcripts provided the source from which TCR beta CDR3 regions were amplified. Researchers ran a first-round RT-PCR on the TCR CDR3 using the HTBI primer set. TCRdb re-called the multiplex PCR reads with MiXCR, one entry per CDR3 protein. The sample gives about 840,000 distinct CDR3 sequences, over 35% of which show up once; about 9% is in the top ten. Sequenced: blood. The source is a man between 18 and 29 years old with Graves' hyperthyroidism.

This clonotype has at least ten counts. CDR3 in DNA: TGCAGCGTTCTTCTAGAGAACACCGGGGAGCTGTTTTTT. Its translation is CSVLLENTGELFF. The gene calls are TRBV29-1 and TRBJ2-2; D is unclear. This CDR3 is built from 13 residues. CDR1 and CDR2 from the germline V gene are SQVTM and ANQGSEA. Trimming left V 5 bases short and J 1 base short, with 8 bases between.

Worth noting for this clonotype: It is likely a read error, because the conserved phenylalanine at the end of the CDR3 is missing. The CDR3, as DNA: TGTGCCAGTATGGACAGCTACGAGCAGTACTTA. Translation gives CASMDSYEQYL. The gene calls are TRBV19 and TRBJ2-7, with a weak D call TRBD1 (6 bases). Between the trimmed V and J ends, which lost 7 bases and 3 bases, there was a span of 7 bases. Germline lookup yields CDR1 LNHDA and CDR2 SQIVND (reference sequence). The CDR3 spans 11 residues.

This clonotype has only a few counts. At one end the junction does not follow the germline gene, possibly because of a read error. The chain is built from TRBV20-1 and TRBJ2-5, with 10 bases identical to TRBD1. The CDR3 has 14 residues. Germline values: CDR1 DFQATT, CDR2 SNEGSKA (reference sequence). The CDR3 DNA reads TGTAGAGGCTGGGGACAGGGGTTGGAAGAGACCCAGTACTTC. Residues: CRGWGQGLEETQYF.

This clonotype appeared a few times. The gene calls are TRBV12-3 or TRBV12-4 and TRBJ1-6; D not resolved. The CDR3 covers 13 residues. V was pared by 6 bases and J by 4 bases, with 7 bases between. CDR3 protein: CASSSAYNSPLHF. The CDR3 DNA is TGTGCCAGCAGCTCGGCGTATAATTCACCCCTCCACTTT.

Points on this clonotype: With a much larger clone just one base away, this may be a read error. The chain carries TRBV20-1 and TRBJ2-7; tentative D call: TRBD1 (6 bases). The ends were cut back, 3 bases at V and 5 bases at J, with 17 bases in the middle. This CDR3 has 14 residues. Germline CDR1 and CDR2: DFQATT and SNEGSKA (reference sequence). CDR3 nucleotides: TGCAGTGCTAGTGGACTGGGACAACGGGACGAGCAGTACTTC. Protein sequence: CSASGLGQRDEQYF.

This clonotype was recorded at least ten times. The chain uses TRBV12-3 or TRBV12-4 and TRBJ1-2; D gene unclear. The V gene lost 4 bases and the J gene lost 7 bases, with 7 bases spanning the gap. The CDR3 has 11 amino acids. CDR3 loop: CASSYGSGYTF. DNA of the CDR3: TGTGCCAGCAGTTATGGGAGTGGCTACACCTTC.

This clonotype came up a few times. The chain couples TRBV25-1 to TRBJ1-1; D unresolved. The germline V gene has CDR1 MGHDK and CDR2 SYGVNS. The CDR3 covers 15 residues. The germline V and J ends were trimmed by 0 bases and 1 base, with 9 bases remaining between them. CDR3 coding DNA: TGTGCCAGCAGTGAATATTTTGTGGGGAACACTGAAGCTTTCTTT. Translation gives CASSEYFVGNTEAFF.

The sample holds a few counts of this clonotype. The V gene is TRBV29-1, the J gene TRBJ2-7, with TRBD1 identical over 9 bases. V was pared by 1 base and J by 7 bases, with 5 bases of the junction left unmatched. The CDR3 runs to 13 residues. Germline V CDR1 and CDR2: SQVTM, ANQGSEA. The CDR3 spells CSVEGTGVEEQYF. The DNA of the CDR3 is TGCAGCGTTGAAGGGACAGGGGTCGAGGAGCAGTACTTC.

This chain connects TRBV10-3 to TRBJ2-7; possibly TRBD1 for D (5 bases). The germline gives CDR1 ENHRY, CDR2 SYGVKD. The CDR3 runs to 14 residues. V lost 1 base and J lost 2, with 9 bases in between. This CDR3 reads CAISEFDSTYEQYF. The CDR3 DNA reads TGTGCCATCAGTGAGTTCGACAGTACCTACGAGCAGTACTTC.

The rearrangement joins TRBV12-3 or TRBV12-4 to TRBJ1-5; TRBD1 might be the D (6 bases). V dropped 3 bases and J dropped 4 bases, with 10 bases sitting between them. This CDR3 contains 14 residues. In nucleotides, the CDR3 is TGTGCCAGCAGTTTTCCAGGGGAGAATCAGCCCCAGCATTTT. It encodes CASSFPGENQPQHF.

Here the CDR3 DNA reads TGTGCCAGCAGCCCCGCTGGCGGTGCCAGGTTTCAAGAGACCCAGTACTTC. Its protein product is CASSPAGGARFQETQYF. The chain links TRBV7-8 to TRBJ2-5; D gene ambiguous. V gave up 5 bases and J gave up 2 bases, with 21 bases separating them. In germline, CDR1 is SGHVS, CDR2 FQNEAQ. This CDR3 has 17 amino acids.

This clonotype was seen a handful of times. This rearrangement joins TRBV7-2 to TRBJ1-6, with a weak D call TRBD1 (6 bases). This CDR3 contains 15 residues. V was cut by 5 bases and J by 7 bases, with 15 bases left in between. Germline V lookup: CDR1 SGHTA, CDR2 FQGNSA. This chain's CDR3 is CASSPPGAKNSPLHF. The CDR3 DNA sequence: TGTGCCAGCAGCCCGCCAGGGGCTAAGAATTCACCCCTCCACTTT. Together with reference TRBV7-2 and TRBJ1-6, the CDR3 gives the full variable domain: GAGVSQSPSNKVTEKGKDVELRCDPISGHTALYWYRQSLGQGLEFLIYFQGNSAPDKSGLPSDRFSAERTGGSVSTLTIQRTQQEDSAVYLCASSPPGAKNSPLHFGNGTRLTVT.

This chain joins TRBV20-1 and TRBJ1-6; D ambiguous. CDR3 length: 11 amino acids. V lost 8 bases to trimming and J lost 8 bases, with 10 bases between them. Per the germline V gene, CDR1 is DFQATT and CDR2 is SNEGSKA (reference sequence). CDR3 DNA: TGCAGTTCGGGGTCGGATTCACCCCTCCACTTT. Protein: CSSGSDSPLHF.

This clonotype has at least ten counts. The V gene is TRBV10-2, the J gene TRBJ1-5; 12 bases are shared with TRBD1. Germline loops: CDR1 WSHSY, CDR2 SAAADI. This CDR3 is built from 17 residues. The trim removed 8 bases at V and 1 base at J, leaving 9 bases unmatched. This chain's CDR3 is CASRGTGGTGSNQPQHF. CDR3 in DNA: TGCGCCAGCCGTGGGACAGGGGGCACCGGGAGCAATCAGCCCCAGCATTTT.

This clonotype has only a few counts. This sequence joins TRBV9 and TRBJ2-5; possibly TRBD1 for D (6 bases). Germline lookup yields CDR1 SGDLS and CDR2 YYNGEE. Trimming left V 1 base short and J 1 base short, with 14 bases between. The CDR3 runs 16 residues. The CDR3, as DNA: TGTGCCAGCAGCGTATCATCGAGACAGGTCCAAGAGACCCAGTACTTC. Translated: CASSVSSRQVQETQYF.

This clonotype was counted ten times or more. The V and J genes are TRBV13 and TRBJ1-1, with D hard to call. The V end lost 0 bases, the J end lost 4 bases, and 9 bases lay between the germline ends. Germline loops: CDR1 PRHDT, CDR2 FYEKMQ (reference sequence). The CDR3 sequence is 14 residues long. CDR3 in amino acids: CASSLGVGITEAFF. The CDR3 DNA sequence: TGTGCCAGCAGCTTAGGGGTAGGGATCACTGAAGCTTTCTTT.

In regard to this clonotype: The junction departs from the called germline gene at one end, perhaps through a read error. The chain carries TRBV4-1 and TRBJ2-7; perhaps TRBD1 as D (5 bases). This CDR3 is built from 12 residues. The germline V gene encodes CDR1 MGHRA and CDR2 YSYEKL. CDR3 in amino acids: CASTGQGAEQYF. The CDR3 DNA follows: TGTGCCAGCACTGGCCAGGGCGCAGAGCAGTACTTC.

This clonotype was seen at least ten times. The genes are TRBV29-1 and TRBJ1-4, with a weak D call TRBD1 (5 bases). CDR1 SQVTM and CDR2 ANQGSEA come from the germline V gene. This CDR3 comprises 13 residues. The V end lost 5 bases, the J end lost 4 bases, and 11 bases lay between the germline ends. Written as DNA, the CDR3 is TGCAGCGTTCCGGGACCGCGTAATGAAAAACTGTTTTTT. Protein sequence: CSVPGPRNEKLFF.

This clonotype was observed once. CDR3 residues: CATSRERTSGQETQYF. Here the CDR3 DNA reads TGTGCCACCAGCAGAGAAAGGACTAGCGGCCAAGAGACCCAGTACTTC. The chain employs TRBV15 and TRBJ2-5; TRBD2 matches 10 bases. Per germline, CDR1 LNHNV and CDR2 YYDKDF (reference sequence). The length of the CDR3 is 16 residues. The J segment lost 1 base and the V segment lost 0 bases, leaving 2 bases of the junction unmatched.

This clonotype was found a few times. The CDR3 DNA is TGTGCCAGCAGCCGCGGACAGGGTAAGGACACTGAAGCTTTCTTT. Amino acids: CASSRGQGKDTEAFF. The chain is built from TRBV7-2 and TRBJ1-1; TRBD1 matches at 8 bases. The CDR3 has 15 amino acids. Trimming at V came to 5 bases and at J to 3 bases, leaving 8 bases not matched to a gene. Germline V gene lookup returns CDR1 SGHTA and CDR2 FQGNSA. Drawing the rest from reference TRBV7-2 and TRBJ1-1, the complete variable domain is GAGVSQSPSNKVTEKGKDVELRCDPISGHTALYWYRQSLGQGLEFLIYFQGNSAPDKSGLPSDRFSAERTGGSVSTLTIQRTQQEDSAVYLCASSRGQGKDTEAFFGQGTRLTVV.

This clonotype showed up many times. This CDR3 is CASSGDGEQYF. In nucleotides, the CDR3 is TGTGCCAGCAGCGGGGATGGCGAGCAGTACTTC. The chain employs TRBV9 and TRBJ2-7; D remains unclear. The CDR3 spans 11 residues. CDR1 and CDR2 (germline): SGDLS, YYNGEE. The germline V and J ends were trimmed by 3 bases and 6 bases, with 7 bases remaining between them.

The rearrangement uses TRBV4-1 and TRBJ1-5; the match to TRBD1 covers 7 bases. V gave up 5 bases and J gave up 6 bases; unmatched junction bases: 13. CDR1 is MGHRA, CDR2 YSYEKL, per germline. This CDR3 is 16 amino acids long. For the CDR3, the DNA is TGCGCCAGCAGCACACGACAGGGACCGTCCCCTCAGCCCCAGCATTTT. Translating it yields CASSTRQGPSPQPQHF.

The table lists this clonotype with many counts. The chain links TRBV20-1 to TRBJ1-2, with TRBD1 matching 7 bases. V dropped 3 bases and J dropped 8; count of bases not matched to a gene: 6. The CDR3 consists of 12 residues. Germline CDR1 and CDR2: DFQATT and SNEGSKA (reference sequence). This CDR3 is CSASDTGVGYTF. The CDR3 DNA reads TGCAGTGCTAGTGATACAGGGGTAGGCTACACCTTC.

A few counts support this clonotype. The chain combines TRBV27 with TRBJ1-6; D is uncertain. The CDR3 contains 10 residues. With 8 bases removed from V and 10 bases from J, the gap between germline ends came to 6 bases. Germline CDR1 and CDR2: MNHEY and SMNVEV (reference sequence). This CDR3 is CASGRSPLHF. The CDR3 DNA reads as TGTGCCAGCGGTCGGTCACCCCTCCACTTT.

In this sample, this clonotype turned up a few times. The V call is TRBV4-1, the J call TRBJ2-7, with 8 bases matching TRBD2. V shed 5 bases and J 1 base; nucleotides not matched to a gene: 7. Germline V gene sequence: CDR1 MGHRA, CDR2 YSYEKL. The CDR3 consists of 15 residues. The CDR3, as DNA: TGCGCCAGCAGCAAAACTAGCGGAACGTCCTACGAGCAGTACTTC. It codes for CASSKTSGTSYEQYF.

This chain connects TRBV7-2 to TRBJ2-5, with D maybe TRBD2 (5 bases). This CDR3 comprises 14 residues. CDR1 is SGHTA and CDR2 is FQGNSA in the germline V gene. V lost 8 bases and J 5 bases, leaving 18 bases between the germline ends. CDR3 coding DNA: TGTGCCAGCCCCCCTGGACTCGTACATGAGACCCAGTACTTC. It is translated as CASPPGLVHETQYF.

The rearrangement joins TRBV29-1 to TRBJ1-1; D remains unclear. Trimming left V 8 bases short and J 4 bases short, with 17 bases between. There are 13 residues in the CDR3. Germline V gene data show CDR1 as SQVTM and CDR2 as ANQGSEA. The DNA for the CDR3 is TGCAGCAGTCTATCCTCACCAGGCACTGAAGCTTTCTTT. This translates into CSSLSSPGTEAFF.